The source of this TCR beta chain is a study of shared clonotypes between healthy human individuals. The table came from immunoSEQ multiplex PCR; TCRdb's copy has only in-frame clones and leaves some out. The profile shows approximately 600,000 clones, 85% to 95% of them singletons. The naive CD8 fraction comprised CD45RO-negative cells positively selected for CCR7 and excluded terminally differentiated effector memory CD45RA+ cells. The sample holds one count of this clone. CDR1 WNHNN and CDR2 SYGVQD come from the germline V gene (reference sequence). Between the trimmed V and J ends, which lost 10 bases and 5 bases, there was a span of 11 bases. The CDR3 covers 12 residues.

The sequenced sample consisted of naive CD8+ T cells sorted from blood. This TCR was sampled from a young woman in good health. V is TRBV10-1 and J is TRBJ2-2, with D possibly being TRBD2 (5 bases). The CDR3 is CATVSGTGELFF. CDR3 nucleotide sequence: TGCGCCACCGTGAGCGGTACCGGGGAGCTGTTTTTT.